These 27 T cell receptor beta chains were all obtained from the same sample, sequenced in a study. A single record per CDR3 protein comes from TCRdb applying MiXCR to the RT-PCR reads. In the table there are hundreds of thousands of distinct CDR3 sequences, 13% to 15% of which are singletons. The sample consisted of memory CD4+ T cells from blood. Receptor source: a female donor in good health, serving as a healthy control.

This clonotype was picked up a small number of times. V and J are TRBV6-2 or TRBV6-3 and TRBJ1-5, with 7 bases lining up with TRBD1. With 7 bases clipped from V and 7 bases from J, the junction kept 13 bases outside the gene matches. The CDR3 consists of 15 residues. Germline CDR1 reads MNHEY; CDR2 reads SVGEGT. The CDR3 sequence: CASTRGGQGVQPQHF. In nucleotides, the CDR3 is TGTGCCAGCACCCGTGGAGGGCAGGGGGTACAGCCCCAGCATTTT.

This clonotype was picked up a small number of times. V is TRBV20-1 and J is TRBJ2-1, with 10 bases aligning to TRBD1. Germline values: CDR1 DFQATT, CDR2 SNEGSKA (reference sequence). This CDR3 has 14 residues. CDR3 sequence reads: CSFPWDRGYNEQFF. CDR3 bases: TGCAGCTTCCCGTGGGACAGGGGCTACAATGAGCAGTTCTTC.

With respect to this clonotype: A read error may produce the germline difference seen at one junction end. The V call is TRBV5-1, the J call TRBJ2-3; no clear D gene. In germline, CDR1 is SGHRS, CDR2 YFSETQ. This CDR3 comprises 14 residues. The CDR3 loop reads CASSLGQSIDTQYF. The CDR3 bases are TGCGCCAGCAGCTTGGGGCAGAGCATAGATACGCAGTATTTT.

The CDR3 bases are TGTGCCAGCAGTGGTCTCGGGCGGATGAGCTCCTACAATGAGCAGTTCTTC. This sequence encodes CASSGLGRMSSYNEQFF. The chain combines TRBV2 with TRBJ2-1; D gene ambiguous. Trimming stripped 4 bases from V and 0 bases from J, with 16 bases between. Germline V gene lookup returns CDR1 SNHLY and CDR2 FYNNEI. This CDR3 is built from 17 residues.

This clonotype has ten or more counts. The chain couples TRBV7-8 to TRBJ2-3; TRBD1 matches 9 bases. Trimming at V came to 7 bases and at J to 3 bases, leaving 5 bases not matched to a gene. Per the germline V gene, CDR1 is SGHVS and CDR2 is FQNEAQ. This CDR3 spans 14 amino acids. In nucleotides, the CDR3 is TGTGCCAGCAAGCCGGGACAGGGAACAGATACGCAGTATTTT. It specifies CASKPGQGTDTQYF. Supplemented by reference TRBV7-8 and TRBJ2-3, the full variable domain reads GAGVSQSPRYKVAKRGQDVALRCDPISGHVSLFWYQQALGQGPEFLTYFQNEAQLDKSGLPSDRFFAERPEGSVSTLKIQRTQQEDSAVYLCASKPGQGTDTQYFGPGTRLTVL.

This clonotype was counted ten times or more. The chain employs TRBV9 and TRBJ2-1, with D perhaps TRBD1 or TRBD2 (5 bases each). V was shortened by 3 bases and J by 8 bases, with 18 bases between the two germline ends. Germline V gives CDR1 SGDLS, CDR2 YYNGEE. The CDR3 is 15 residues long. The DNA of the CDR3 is TGTGCCAGCAGCGGTACCGGGACGAAATACGATGAGCAGTTCTTC. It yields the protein CASSGTGTKYDEQFF.

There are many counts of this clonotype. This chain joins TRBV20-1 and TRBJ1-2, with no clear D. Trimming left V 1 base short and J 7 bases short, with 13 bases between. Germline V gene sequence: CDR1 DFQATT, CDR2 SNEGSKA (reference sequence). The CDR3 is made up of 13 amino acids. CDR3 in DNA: TGCAGTGCTAGAGTCCCCAATGAGAGTGGCTACACCTTC. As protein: CSARVPNESGYTF.

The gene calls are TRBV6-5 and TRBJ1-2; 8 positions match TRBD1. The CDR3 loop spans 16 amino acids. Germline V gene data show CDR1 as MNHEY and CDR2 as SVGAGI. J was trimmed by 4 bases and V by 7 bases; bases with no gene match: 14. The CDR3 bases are TGTGCCAGCAAAACCGGGACAGGAATTCTTGGCTATGGCTACACCTTC. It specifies CASKTGTGILGYGYTF.

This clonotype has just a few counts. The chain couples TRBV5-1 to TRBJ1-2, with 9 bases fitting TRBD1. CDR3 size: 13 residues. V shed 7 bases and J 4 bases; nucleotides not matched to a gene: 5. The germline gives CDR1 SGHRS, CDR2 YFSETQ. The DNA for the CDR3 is TGCGCCAGCCAACCGGGACAGGGCTATGGCTACACCTTC. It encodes CASQPGQGYGYTF.

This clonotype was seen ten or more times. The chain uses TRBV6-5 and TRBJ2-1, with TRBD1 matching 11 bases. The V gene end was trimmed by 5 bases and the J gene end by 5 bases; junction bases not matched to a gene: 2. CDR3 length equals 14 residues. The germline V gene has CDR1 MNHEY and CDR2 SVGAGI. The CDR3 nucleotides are TGTGCCAGCAGTCGGGACAGGGGGAACAATGAGCAGTTCTTC. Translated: CASSRDRGNNEQFF.

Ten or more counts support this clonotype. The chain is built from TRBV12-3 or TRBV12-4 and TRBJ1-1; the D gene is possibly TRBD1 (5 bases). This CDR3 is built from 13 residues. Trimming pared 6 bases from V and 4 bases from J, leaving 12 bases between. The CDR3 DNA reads TGTGCCAGCAGCGGGGGTCTGGGCACTGAAGCTTTCTTT. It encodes CASSGGLGTEAFF.

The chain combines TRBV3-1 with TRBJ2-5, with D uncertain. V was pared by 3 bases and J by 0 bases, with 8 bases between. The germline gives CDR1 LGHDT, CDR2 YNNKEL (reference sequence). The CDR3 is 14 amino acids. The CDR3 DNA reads TGTGCCAGCAGCCATTGGGCAAACCAAGAGACCCAGTACTTC. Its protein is CASSHWANQETQYF.

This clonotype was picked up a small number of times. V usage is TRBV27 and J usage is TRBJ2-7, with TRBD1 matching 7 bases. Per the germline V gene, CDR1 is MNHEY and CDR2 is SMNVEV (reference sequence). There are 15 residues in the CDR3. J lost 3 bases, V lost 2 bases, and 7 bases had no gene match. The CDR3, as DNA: TGTGCCAGCAGTTTAGTACCGGGACAGCTCTACGAGCAGTACTTC. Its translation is CASSLVPGQLYEQYF.

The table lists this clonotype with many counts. CDR3 nucleotides: TGTGCCAGCAGTTACCCCCAGGGCACGCAGTATTTT. As protein: CASSYPQGTQYF. The chain combines TRBV6-5 with TRBJ2-3; TRBD1 is a possible D gene (5 bases). The CDR3 is 12 residues long. The germline gives CDR1 MNHEY, CDR2 SVGAGI. V lost 2 bases and J lost 9, with 9 bases in between.

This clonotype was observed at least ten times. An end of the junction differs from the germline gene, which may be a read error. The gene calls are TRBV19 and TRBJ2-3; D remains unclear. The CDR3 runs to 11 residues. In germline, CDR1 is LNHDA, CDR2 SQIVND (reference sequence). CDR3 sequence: CASSRADTQYF. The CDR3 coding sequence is TGTGCCAGCAGTAGAGCAGATACGCAGTATTTT. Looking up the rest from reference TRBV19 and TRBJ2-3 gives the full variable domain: DGGITQSPKYLFRKEGQNVTLSCEQNLNHDAMYWYRQDPGQGLRLIYYSQIVNDFQKGDIAEGYSVSREKKESFPLTVTSAQKNPTAFYLCASSRADTQYFGPGTRLTVL.

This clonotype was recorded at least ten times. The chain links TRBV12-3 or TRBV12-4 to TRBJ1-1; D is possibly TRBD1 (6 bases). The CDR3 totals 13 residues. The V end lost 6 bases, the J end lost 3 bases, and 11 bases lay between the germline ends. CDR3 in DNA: TGTGCCAGCAGCTTACAGGGTTACACTGAAGCTTTCTTT. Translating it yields CASSLQGYTEAFF.

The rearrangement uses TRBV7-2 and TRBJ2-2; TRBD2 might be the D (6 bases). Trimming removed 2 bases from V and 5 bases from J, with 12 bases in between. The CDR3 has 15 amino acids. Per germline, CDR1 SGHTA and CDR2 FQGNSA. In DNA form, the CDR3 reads TGTGCCAGCAGCTTAAGGGAGGTCTGGACCGGGGAGCTGTTTTTT. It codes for CASSLREVWTGELFF.

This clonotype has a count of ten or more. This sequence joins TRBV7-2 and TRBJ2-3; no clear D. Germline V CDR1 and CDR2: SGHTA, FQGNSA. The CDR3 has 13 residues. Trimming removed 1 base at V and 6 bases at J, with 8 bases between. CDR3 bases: TGTGCCAGCAGCTTAGTATGGGCCGATACGCAGTATTTT. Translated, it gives CASSLVWADTQYF. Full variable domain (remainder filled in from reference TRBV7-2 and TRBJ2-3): GAGVSQSPSNKVTEKGKDVELRCDPISGHTALYWYRQSLGQGLEFLIYFQGNSAPDKSGLPSDRFSAERTGGSVSTLTIQRTQQEDSAVYLCASSLVWADTQYFGPGTRLTVL.

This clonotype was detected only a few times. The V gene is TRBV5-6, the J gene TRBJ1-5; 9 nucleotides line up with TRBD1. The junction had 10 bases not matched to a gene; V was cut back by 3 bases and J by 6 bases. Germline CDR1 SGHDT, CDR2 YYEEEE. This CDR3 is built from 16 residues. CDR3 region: CASSSLRDREVQPQHF. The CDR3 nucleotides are TGTGCCAGCAGCTCACTTAGGGACAGGGAAGTTCAGCCCCAGCATTTT. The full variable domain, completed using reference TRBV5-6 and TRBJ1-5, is DAGVTQSPTHLIKTRGQQVTLRCSPKSGHDTVSWYQQALGQGPQFIFQYYEEEERQRGNFPDRFSGHQFPNYSSELNVNALLLGDSALYLCASSSLRDREVQPQHFGDGTRLSIL.

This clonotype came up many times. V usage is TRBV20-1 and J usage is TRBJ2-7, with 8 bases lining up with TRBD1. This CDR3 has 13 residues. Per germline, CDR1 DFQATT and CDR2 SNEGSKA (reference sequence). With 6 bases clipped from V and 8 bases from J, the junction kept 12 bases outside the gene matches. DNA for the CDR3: TGCAGTGCCCGAGGGACAGGACCTACGAAGCAGTACTTC. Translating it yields CSARGTGPTKQYF.

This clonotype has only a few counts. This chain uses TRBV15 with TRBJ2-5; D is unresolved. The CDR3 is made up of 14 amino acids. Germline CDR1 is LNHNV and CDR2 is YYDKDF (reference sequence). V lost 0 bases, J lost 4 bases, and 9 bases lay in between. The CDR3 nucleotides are TGTGCCACCAGCAGAGATAGGGCCAGAGAGACCCAGTACTTC. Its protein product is CATSRDRARETQYF.

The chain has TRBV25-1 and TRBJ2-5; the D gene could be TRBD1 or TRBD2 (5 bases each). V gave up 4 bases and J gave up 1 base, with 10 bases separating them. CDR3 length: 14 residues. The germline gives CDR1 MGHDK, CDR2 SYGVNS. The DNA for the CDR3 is TGTGCCAGCAGTGCCCGGGACGTCCAAGAGACCCAGTACTTC. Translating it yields CASSARDVQETQYF.

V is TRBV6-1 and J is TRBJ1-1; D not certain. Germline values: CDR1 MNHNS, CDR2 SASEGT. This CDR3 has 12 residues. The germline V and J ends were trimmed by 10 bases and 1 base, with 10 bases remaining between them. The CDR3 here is CATRTANTEAFF. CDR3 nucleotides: TGTGCCACCAGGACCGCGAACACTGAAGCTTTCTTT.

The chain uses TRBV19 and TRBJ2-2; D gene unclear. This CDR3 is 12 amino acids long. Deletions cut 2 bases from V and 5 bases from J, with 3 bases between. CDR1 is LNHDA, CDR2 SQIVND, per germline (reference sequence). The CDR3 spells CASSIQTGELFF. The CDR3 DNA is TGTGCCAGTAGTATACAGACCGGGGAGCTGTTTTTT. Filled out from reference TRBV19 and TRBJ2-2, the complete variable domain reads DGGITQSPKYLFRKEGQNVTLSCEQNLNHDAMYWYRQDPGQGLRLIYYSQIVNDFQKGDIAEGYSVSREKKESFPLTVTSAQKNPTAFYLCASSIQTGELFFGEGSRLTVL.

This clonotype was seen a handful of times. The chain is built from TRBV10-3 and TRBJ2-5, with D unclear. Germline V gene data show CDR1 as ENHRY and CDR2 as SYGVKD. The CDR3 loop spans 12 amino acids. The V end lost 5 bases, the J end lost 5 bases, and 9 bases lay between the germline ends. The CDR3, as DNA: TGTGCCATCAGTCCTGATGGGGAGACCCAGTACTTC. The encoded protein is CAISPDGETQYF.

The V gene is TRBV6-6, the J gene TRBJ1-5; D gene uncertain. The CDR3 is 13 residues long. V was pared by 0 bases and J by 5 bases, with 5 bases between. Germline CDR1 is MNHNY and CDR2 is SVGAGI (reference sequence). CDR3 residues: CASSYSPDQPQHF. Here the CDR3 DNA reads TGTGCCAGCAGTTACTCCCCCGATCAGCCCCAGCATTTT.

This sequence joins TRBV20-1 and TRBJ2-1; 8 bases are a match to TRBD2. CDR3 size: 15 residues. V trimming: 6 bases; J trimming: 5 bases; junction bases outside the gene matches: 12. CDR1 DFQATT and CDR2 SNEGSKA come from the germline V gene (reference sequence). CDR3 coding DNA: TGCAGTGCCCCCCGGAGCGGGAGTATTCACAATGAGCAGTTCTTC. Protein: CSAPRSGSIHNEQFF.